This is a list of T cell receptor beta chains from one sample in a study of cytomegalovirus exposure and HLA in healthy donors. Using immunoSEQ multiplex PCR, the repertoire was profiled, and TCRdb retains in-frame clones only, with some absent. The sample comprises some 100,000 clones, 75% of which are singletons, and over 4% rests with the top ten. Sequencing input: PBMCs. These receptors originate from a woman aged 18-29 years in good health and CMV-seropositive. The conserved cysteine and the conserved F or W are not part of the CDR3 here.

CDR3: SVLSGGETQY
V: TRBV29-1

CDR3: ASSPLSSYNEQF
V: TRBV7-2

CDR3: ASSSGLAGYEQY
V: TRBV5-4

CDR3: ASSGRDRSYEQY
V: TRBV19

CDR3: ASSRAGTTFSYEQY
V: TRBV28

CDR3: ASRRSRGTGGAVRTEAF
V: TRBV19

CDR3: AWSVQDGEKLF
V: TRBV30

CDR3: ASSDGTGYGYT
V: TRBV6-4

CDR3: ASSQDLEQGETQY
V: TRBV4-3

CDR3: ASSYTGQVNEQF
V: TRBV7-3

CDR3: ASSQLGKGGTDTQY
V: TRBV16

CDR3: SVELLGGQETQY
V: TRBV29-1

CDR3: ASSLAPGGQPQH
V: TRBV5-1

CDR3: SARQLNTEAF
V: TRBV29-1

CDR3: ASSLRQGGNSPLH
V: TRBV5-1

CDR3: ASRGEATNEAF
V: TRBV6-6

CDR3: AGGLGPYNEQF
V: TRBV2